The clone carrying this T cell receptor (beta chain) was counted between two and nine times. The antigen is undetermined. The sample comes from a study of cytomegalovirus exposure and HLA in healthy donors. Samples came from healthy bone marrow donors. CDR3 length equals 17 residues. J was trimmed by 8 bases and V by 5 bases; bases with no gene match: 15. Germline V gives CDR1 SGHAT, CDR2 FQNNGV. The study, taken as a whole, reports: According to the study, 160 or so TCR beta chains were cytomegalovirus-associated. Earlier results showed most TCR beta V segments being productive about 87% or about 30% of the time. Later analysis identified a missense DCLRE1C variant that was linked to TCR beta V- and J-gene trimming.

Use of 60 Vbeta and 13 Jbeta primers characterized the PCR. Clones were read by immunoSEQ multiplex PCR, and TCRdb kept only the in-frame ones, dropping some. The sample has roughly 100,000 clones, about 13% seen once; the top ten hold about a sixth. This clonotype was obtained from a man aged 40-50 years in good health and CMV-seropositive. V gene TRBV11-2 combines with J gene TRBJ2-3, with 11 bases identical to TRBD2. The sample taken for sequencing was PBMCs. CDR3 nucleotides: TGTGCCAGCAGCCCGAGGGGGACTAGCGGTGCGGGAGGTACGCAGTATTTT. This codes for CASSPRGTSGAGGTQYF.